One sample yielded the 12 T cell receptor beta chains listed below, sequenced in a study of circulating CD8 cells and anti-PD-1 response in melanoma. Sorting of live CD3+CD8+TCRalphabeta+ cells by PD-1 and/or TIGIT gave four subsets. Using 15 ng of total RNA, TCR libraries were made with the QIAseq Immune Repertoire TCR panel. TCRdb reprocessed the reads with MiXCR, giving one entry per CDR3 protein. The profile covers approximately 300 distinct CDR3 sequences, with approximately 15% appearing a single time and around 60% taken by the ten largest. The material was CD8+ T cells from PBMCs, obtained at baseline or after one month of anti-PD-1 therapy (not recorded which). The receptors here all came from a human donor with melanoma.

The chain couples TRBV14 to TRBJ2-1; tentatively, D is TRBD2 (5 bases). Germline lookup yields CDR1 SGHDN and CDR2 FVKESK. This CDR3 region has 13 residues. Trimming took 3 bases from V and 4 from J, leaving 7 bases between them. The CDR3 DNA reads TGTGCCAGCAGCCATCGAGGGTACAATGAGCAGTTCTTC. Encoded protein: CASSHRGYNEQFF.

This chain joins TRBV4-1 and TRBJ2-4, with D possibly TRBD1 on 6 matching bases. The CDR3 is 16 residues long. Deletions cut 3 bases from V and 8 bases from J, with 20 bases between. From germline, CDR1 is MGHRA and CDR2 YSYEKL. In nucleotides, the CDR3 is TGCGCCAGCAGCCAGGATTCAGGGGTGGGCAGAGACATTCAGTACTTC. Its translation: CASSQDSGVGRDIQYF.

CDR3 bases: TGCGCCAGCAGCTCCGAGGACACGGCTACAGATACGCAGTATTTT. It translates to CASSSEDTATDTQYF. The rearrangement uses TRBV5-1 and TRBJ2-3; weak D call: TRBD1 (5 bases). V lost 3 bases and J 3 bases, leaving 14 bases between the germline ends. Germline-derived CDR1 and CDR2 are SGHRS and YFSETQ. The CDR3 runs to 15 residues.

This clonotype qualifies as medium-sized. The chain combines TRBV28 with TRBJ2-7, with 9 bases matching TRBD1. In germline, CDR1 is MDHEN, CDR2 SYDVKM. The junction had 13 bases not matched to a gene; V was cut back by 6 bases and J by 4 bases. The CDR3 runs 16 residues. CDR3 amino acids: CASRPQTGTGFYEQYF. The CDR3 coding sequence is TGTGCCAGCAGACCACAGACCGGGACAGGGTTTTACGAGCAGTACTTC.

The chain couples TRBV24-1 to TRBJ2-3; tentatively, D is TRBD1 (5 bases). V was cut by 5 bases and J by 1 base, with 9 bases left in between. This CDR3 region has 14 residues. Per germline, CDR1 KGHDR and CDR2 SFDVKD. The CDR3 DNA is TGTGCCACCAGTGGTCCACAGGGCACAGATACGCAGTATTTT. This gives the protein CATSGPQGTDTQYF.

This clonotype ranks as large (0.1 to 1%). This chain joins TRBV27 and TRBJ1-4, with a possible D match to TRBD1 (5 bases). The CDR3 runs to 16 residues. V lost 6 bases to trimming and J lost 2 bases, with 16 bases between them. Germline V gene data show CDR1 as MNHEY and CDR2 as SMNVEV (reference sequence). DNA for the CDR3: TGTGCCAGCAGGAGGGGAACCCTCGCCACTAATGAAAAACTGTTTTTT. Its translation: CASRRGTLATNEKLFF.

This clonotype rates as large (0.1 to 1%). The chain carries TRBV19 and TRBJ2-2, with 10 nucleotides matching TRBD2. CDR1 and CDR2 (germline): LNHDA, SQIVND (reference sequence). V gave up 7 bases and J gave up 3 bases; unmatched junction bases: 26. The CDR3 is 22 amino acids. The CDR3 DNA reads as TGTGCCAGTATTTTCTCCATGATTGGGCTAGCGGGAGAGTATCCGGACACCGGGGAGCTGTTTTTT. Encoded protein: CASIFSMIGLAGEYPDTGELFF.

This clonotype rates as medium-sized. V is TRBV28 and J is TRBJ2-3; a possible D gene is TRBD1 (5 bases). Looked up from germline, CDR1 is MDHEN and CDR2 is SYDVKM. V lost 6 bases to trimming and J lost 4 bases, with 20 bases between them. This CDR3 is built from 16 residues. The CDR3 region has the DNA TGTGCCAGCAGCCTCCAGGGCGGTCACGACGCAGATACGCAGTATTTT. Protein: CASSLQGGHDADTQYF. The full variable domain, its missing parts supplied by reference TRBV28 and TRBJ2-3, is DVKVTQSSRYLVKRTGEKVFLECVQDMDHENMFWYRQDPGLGLRLIYFSYDVKMKEKGDIPEGYSVSREKKERFSLILESASTNQTSMYLCASSLQGGHDADTQYFGPGTRLTVL.

In its sample, this clonotype is medium-sized. The chain links TRBV12-3 or TRBV12-4 to TRBJ2-7; possibly TRBD2 for D (6 bases). V lost 4 bases and J lost 3, with 13 bases in between. The CDR3 is 14 amino acids. This chain's CDR3 is CASSSGVRIYEQYF. CDR3 in DNA: TGTGCCAGCAGTTCGGGGGTCAGGATCTACGAGCAGTACTTC.

Judged by abundance, this clonotype is medium-sized. The chain is built from TRBV10-3 and TRBJ2-7, with 9 bases aligning to TRBD1. Germline loops: CDR1 ENHRY, CDR2 SYGVKD. This CDR3 region has 15 residues. J gave up 7 bases and V 7 bases, and 14 bases lay outside the gene matches. CDR3 nucleotides: TGTGCCATCAAAGCCAACGACAGGGGGGTTTTAGAGCAGTACTTC. Protein: CAIKANDRGVLEQYF.

In its sample, this clonotype is large (0.1 to 1%). The J gene is TRBJ2-1, the V gene TRBV2; 11 bases align to TRBD2. Germline V gives CDR1 SNHLY, CDR2 FYNNEI. This CDR3 is built from 15 residues. Trimming cost V 8 bases and J 6 bases; bases outside gene matches: 9. The CDR3 bases are TGTGCCAGCCAAAAGGGGACTAGCGGACGCAATGAGCAGTTCTTC. This gives the protein CASQKGTSGRNEQFF.

This clonotype is large within its sample. The CDR3, as DNA: TGTGCCAGCAGGGGACTAGCGGATCGCTACGAGCAGTACTTC. Protein: CASRGLADRYEQYF. The chain carries TRBV28 and TRBJ2-7; 11 nucleotides match TRBD2. The germline V gene has CDR1 MDHEN and CDR2 SYDVKM. CDR3 length: 14 amino acids. V shed 6 bases and J 3 bases; nucleotides not matched to a gene: 4.